The clone carrying this T cell receptor beta chain showed up just a few times. What it recognizes is unknown. This sample stems from a study of T-cell memory formation after mild COVID-19. V was shortened by 6 bases and J by 9 bases, with 8 bases between the two germline ends. The CDR3 length is 10 residues. Study findings and constraints: The CD4+ clones that contracted clustered mainly within CM and EM, and the CD8+ clones concentrated in EMRA. Clones that got smaller from day 15 to 85 had even CD4/CD8, while clones growing later tipped toward CD4+. SARS-CoV-2 specificity was not confirmed for second-wave clones peaking on day 37.

Via MiXCR, TCRdb re-called the 5' RACE reads, giving one row per CDR3 protein. The sample carries hundreds of thousands of distinct CDR3 sequences, roughly a fifth recorded once. The chain employs TRBV12-3 or TRBV12-4 and TRBJ2-5; perhaps D is TRBD1 or TRBD2 (5 bases each). The sequence derives from a man in his late teens or twenties who had mild COVID-19 (a few samples of this study predate the infection). Cell type and time point are not known. Sequenced: PBMCs or a T cell subset sorted from them (not recorded which). CDR3 in amino acids: CASSGAAQYF. The CDR3 region has the DNA TGTGCCAGCAGCGGGGCGGCCCAGTACTTC.